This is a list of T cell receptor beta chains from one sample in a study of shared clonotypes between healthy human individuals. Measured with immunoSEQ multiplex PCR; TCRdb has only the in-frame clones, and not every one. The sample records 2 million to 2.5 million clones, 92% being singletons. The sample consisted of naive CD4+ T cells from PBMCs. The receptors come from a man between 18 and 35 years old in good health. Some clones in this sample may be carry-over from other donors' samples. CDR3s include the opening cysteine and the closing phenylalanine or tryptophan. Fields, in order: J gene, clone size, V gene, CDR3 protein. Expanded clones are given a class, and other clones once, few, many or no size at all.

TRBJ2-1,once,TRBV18,CASSATPRTSSYNEQFF
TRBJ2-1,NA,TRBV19,CASSKEPPGLANEQFF
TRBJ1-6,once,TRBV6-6,CASSYPNQGVNSPLHF
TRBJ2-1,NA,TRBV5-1,CASSLEVVAPQFF
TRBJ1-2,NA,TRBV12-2,CASRLGGQAARFYGYTF
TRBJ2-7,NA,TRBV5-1,CASRRDFAYEQYF
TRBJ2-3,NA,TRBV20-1,CSASRPDTQYF
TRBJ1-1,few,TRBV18,CASSPVRIVSTEAFF
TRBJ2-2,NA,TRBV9,CASSVARRGANTGELFF
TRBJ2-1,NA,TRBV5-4,CASSTTKAGGPIHEQFF
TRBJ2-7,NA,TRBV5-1,CASSMGYGTQAYEQYF
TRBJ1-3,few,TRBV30,CARSEGSGNTIYF
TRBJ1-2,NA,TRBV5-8,CASSFSATYGYTF
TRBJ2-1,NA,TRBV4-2,CASSRVSSSYNEQFF
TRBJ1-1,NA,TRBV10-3,CATTYGQGEAFF
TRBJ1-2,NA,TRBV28,CASSPRSGYTF
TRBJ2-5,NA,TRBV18,CASSTQTVATGKQETQYF
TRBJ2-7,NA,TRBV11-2,CASSSREGRTYEQYF
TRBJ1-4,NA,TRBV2,CASSGQGFHATNEKLFF
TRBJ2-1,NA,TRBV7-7,CASSRLAGSSYNEQFF
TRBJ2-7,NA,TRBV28,CASSLSRLGSGSYEQYF
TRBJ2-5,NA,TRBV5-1,CASSSTLAGETQYF
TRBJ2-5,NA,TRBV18,CASSPDRFSQETQYF
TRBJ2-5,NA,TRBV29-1,CSVGTSGEETQYF
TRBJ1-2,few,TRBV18,CASSPPGQGGGYTF
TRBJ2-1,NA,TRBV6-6,CASGETGGWNEQFF
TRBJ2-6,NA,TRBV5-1,CASSVRGASSGANVLTF
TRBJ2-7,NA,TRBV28,CASSPRGLMDEQYF
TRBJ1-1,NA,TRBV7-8,CASSLGIRDTEAFF
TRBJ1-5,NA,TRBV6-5,CASRAGIFGNQPQHF
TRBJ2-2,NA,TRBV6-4,CASRAGIGTGELFF
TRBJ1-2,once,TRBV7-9,CASSLGAGGESYGYTF
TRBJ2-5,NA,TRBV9,CASSVASGRTQETQYF
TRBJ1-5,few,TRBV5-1,CASSLGQGGQPQHF
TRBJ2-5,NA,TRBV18,CASSRGGFGQETQYF
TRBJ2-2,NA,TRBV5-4,CASSLDRPRRIGELFF
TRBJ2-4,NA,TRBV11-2,CASSLGQANIQYF
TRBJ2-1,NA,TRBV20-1,CSCTGRDEQFF
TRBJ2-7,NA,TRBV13,CASSLPGQGLYEQYF
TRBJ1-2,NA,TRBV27,CASSFLSAGYGYTF
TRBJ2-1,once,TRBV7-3,CASSLSPFNEQFF
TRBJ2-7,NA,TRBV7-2,CASSVAYEQYF
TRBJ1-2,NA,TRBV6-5,CASSYSGGAYYGYTF
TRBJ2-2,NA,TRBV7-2,CASSLQTGVPGELFF
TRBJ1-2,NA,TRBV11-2,CASSSPKGANYGYTF
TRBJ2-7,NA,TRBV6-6,CASKGAGGNYEQYF
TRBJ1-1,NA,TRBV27,CASRERQNVNTEAFF
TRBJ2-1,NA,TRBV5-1,CASSLAISNNEQFF
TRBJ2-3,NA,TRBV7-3,CASSLMVRGTSDTQYF
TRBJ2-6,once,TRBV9,CASSLRTGPNVLTF
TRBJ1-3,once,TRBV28,CASSSGSGNTIYF
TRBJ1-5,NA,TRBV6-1,CASSSGPLDQPQHF
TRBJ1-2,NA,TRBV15,CATSRDSRGGPYGYTF